This T cell receptor beta chain came from a study of human T cells and chemical hapten exposure. Via MiXCR, TCRdb re-called the RACE reads, giving one row per CDR3 protein. The sample yields approximately 80,000 distinct CDR3 sequences, about 15% seen once. Germline lookup yields CDR1 DFQATT and CDR2 SNEGSKA (reference sequence). V was clipped by 4 bases and J by 8 bases; unmatched bases: 15. This CDR3 spans 16 amino acids. Documented time point: pre-sensitization, week 0. Treatment given: therapeutic diphenylcyclopropenone sensitization with weekly scalp DPC. This clonotype was counted between two and nine times.

The sequencing used whole blood, collected in connection with sensitization to the hapten diphenylcyclopropenone (DPC). The rearrangement links TRBV20-1 to TRBJ2-2; 8 bases line up with TRBD2. This clonotype originated in a woman between 50 and 59 years old with alopecia areata. Some clones in this sample may be carry-over from other donors' samples. The CDR3 loop reads CSATRLASSRTGELFF. Written as DNA, the CDR3 is TGCAGTGCTACCCGACTAGCGTCTTCAAGGACGGGGGAGCTGTTTTTT.